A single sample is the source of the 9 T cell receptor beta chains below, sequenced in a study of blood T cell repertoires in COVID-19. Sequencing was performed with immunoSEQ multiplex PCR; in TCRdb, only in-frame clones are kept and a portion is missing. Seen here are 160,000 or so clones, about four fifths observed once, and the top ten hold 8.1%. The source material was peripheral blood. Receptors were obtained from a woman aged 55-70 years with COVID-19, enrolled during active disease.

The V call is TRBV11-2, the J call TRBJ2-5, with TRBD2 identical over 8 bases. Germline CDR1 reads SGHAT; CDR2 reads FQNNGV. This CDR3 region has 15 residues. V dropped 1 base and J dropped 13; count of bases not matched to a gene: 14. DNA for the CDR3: TGTGCCAGCAGCTTAGTTAGCGGGGCCTCCGCGTCTCGGTACTTC. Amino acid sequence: CASSLVSGASASRYF. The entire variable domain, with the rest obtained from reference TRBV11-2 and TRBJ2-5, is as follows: EAGVAQSPRYKIIEKRQSVAFWCNPISGHATLYWYQQILGQGPKLLIQFQNNGVVDDSQLPKDRFSAERLKGVDSTLKIQPAKLEDSAVYLCASSLVSGASASRYFGPGTRLLVL.

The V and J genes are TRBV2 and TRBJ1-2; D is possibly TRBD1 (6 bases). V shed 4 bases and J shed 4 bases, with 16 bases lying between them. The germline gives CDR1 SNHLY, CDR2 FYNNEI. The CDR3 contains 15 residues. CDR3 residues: CASSVSQGSIYGYTF. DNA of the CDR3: TGTGCCAGCAGTGTGTCACAGGGAAGTATCTATGGCTACACCTTC.

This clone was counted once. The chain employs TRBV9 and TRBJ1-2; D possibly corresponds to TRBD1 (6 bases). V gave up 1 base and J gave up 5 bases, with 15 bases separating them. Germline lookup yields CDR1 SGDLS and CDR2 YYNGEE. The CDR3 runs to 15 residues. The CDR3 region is CASSVTPGDEYGYTF. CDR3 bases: TGTGCCAGCAGCGTAACTCCAGGGGATGAATATGGCTACACCTTC.

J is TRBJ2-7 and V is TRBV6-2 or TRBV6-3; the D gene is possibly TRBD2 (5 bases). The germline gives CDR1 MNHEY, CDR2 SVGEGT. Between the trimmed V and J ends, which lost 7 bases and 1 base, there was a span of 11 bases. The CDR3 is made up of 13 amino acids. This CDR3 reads CASTPGESYEQYF. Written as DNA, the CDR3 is TGTGCCAGCACCCCCGGGGAATCCTACGAGCAGTACTTC.

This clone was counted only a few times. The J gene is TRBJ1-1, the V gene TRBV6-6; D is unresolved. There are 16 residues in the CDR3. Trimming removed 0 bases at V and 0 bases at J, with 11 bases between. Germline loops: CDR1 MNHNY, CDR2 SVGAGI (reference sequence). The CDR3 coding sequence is TGTGCCAGCAGTTACTCGAGGCAAGGCATGAACACTGAAGCTTTCTTT. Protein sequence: CASSYSRQGMNTEAFF.

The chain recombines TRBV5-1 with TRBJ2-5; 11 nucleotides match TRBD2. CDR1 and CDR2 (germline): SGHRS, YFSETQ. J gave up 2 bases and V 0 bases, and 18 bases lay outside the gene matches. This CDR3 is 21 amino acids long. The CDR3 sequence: CASSLGSGGARRLYQQETQYF. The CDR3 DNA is TGCGCCAGCAGCTTGGGTAGCGGGGGGGCCCGACGACTTTACCAGCAAGAGACCCAGTACTTC.

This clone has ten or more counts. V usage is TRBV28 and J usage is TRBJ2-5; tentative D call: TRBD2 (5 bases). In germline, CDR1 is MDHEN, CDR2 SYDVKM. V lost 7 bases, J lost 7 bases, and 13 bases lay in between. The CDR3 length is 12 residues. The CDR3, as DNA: TGTGCCAGCACCCCCCCCCGGGGGACCCAGTACTTC. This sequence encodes CASTPPRGTQYF.

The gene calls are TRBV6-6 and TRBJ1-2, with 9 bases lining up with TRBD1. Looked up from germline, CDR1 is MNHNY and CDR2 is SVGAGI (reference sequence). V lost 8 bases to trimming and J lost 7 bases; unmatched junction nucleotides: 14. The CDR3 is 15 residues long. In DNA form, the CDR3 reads TGTGCCAGCGGCAACCGACAGGGGGTTTCATCTGGCTACACCTTC. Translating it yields CASGNRQGVSSGYTF.

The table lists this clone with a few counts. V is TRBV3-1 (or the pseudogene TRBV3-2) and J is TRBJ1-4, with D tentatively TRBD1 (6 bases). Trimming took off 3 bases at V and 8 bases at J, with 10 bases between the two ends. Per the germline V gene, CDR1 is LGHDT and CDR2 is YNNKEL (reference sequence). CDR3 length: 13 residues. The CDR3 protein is CASSQGAVEKLFF. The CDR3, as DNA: TGTGCCAGCAGCCAGGGGGCTGTCGAAAAACTGTTTTTT.